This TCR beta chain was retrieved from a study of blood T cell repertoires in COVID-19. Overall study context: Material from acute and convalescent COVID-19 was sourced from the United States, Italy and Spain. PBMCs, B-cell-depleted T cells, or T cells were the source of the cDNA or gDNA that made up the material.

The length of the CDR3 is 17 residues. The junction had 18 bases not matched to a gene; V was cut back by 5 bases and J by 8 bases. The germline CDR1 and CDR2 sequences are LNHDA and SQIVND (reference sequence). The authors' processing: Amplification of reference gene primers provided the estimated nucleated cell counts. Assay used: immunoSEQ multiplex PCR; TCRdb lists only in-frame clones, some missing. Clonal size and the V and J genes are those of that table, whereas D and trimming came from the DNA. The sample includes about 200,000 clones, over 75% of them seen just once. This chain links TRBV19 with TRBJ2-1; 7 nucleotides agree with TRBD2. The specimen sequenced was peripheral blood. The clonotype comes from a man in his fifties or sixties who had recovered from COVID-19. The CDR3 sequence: CASSLGTTLARGDEQFF. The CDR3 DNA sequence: TGTGCCAGTAGTTTAGGGACTACCCTAGCGCGGGGAGATGAGCAGTTCTTC.